Following are 19 T cell receptor beta chains from one sample sequenced in a study of response to subunit inactivated influenza vaccine. MiXCR, applied by TCRdb to the RT-PCR reads, yields one record per CDR3 protein. The sample gives fewer than 550,000 distinct CDR3 sequences, around 25% of which show up once; around 1.8% is in the top ten. The sequenced sample was CD4+ T cells sorted from PBMCs, obtained 5 to 6 days after vaccination. The source is a middle-aged man who received an inactivated influenza vaccine.

J is TRBJ2-1 and V is TRBV6-5; 7 bases match TRBD1. V lost 4 bases, J lost 12 bases, and 15 bases stayed unmatched. This CDR3 has 15 residues. Germline CDR1 is MNHEY and CDR2 is SVGAGI. The DNA for the CDR3 is TGTGCCAGCAGTTTAGACTCCGGGACAGTTTCGGGGCAGTTCTTC. This codes for CASSLDSGTVSGQFF.

The table lists this clonotype with a few counts. The chain employs TRBV28 and TRBJ1-2; D remains ambiguous. V lost 2 bases, J lost 7 bases, and 14 bases lay in between. The CDR3 runs to 14 residues. Germline CDR1 reads MDHEN; CDR2 reads SYDVKM. In DNA form, the CDR3 reads TGTGCCAGCAGTTTACATATATGGGAACTTGGCTACACCTTC. It encodes CASSLHIWELGYTF.

This clonotype was seen many times. CDR3: CSVAVTGQETQYF. As DNA, the CDR3 is TGCAGCGTTGCTGTTACAGGTCAAGAGACCCAGTACTTC. The chain uses TRBV29-1 and TRBJ2-5; D is perhaps TRBD1 (5 bases). CDR3 length: 13 residues. Trimming took 4 bases from V and 2 from J, leaving 11 bases between them. Germline V gene data show CDR1 as SQVTM and CDR2 as ANQGSEA.

In this sample, this clonotype turned up a few times. DNA of the CDR3: TGCAGTGCTAGTGACAGGGGAAACACCATATATTTT. Translation: CSASDRGNTIYF. The rearrangement links TRBV20-1 to TRBJ1-3; D is possibly TRBD1 (6 bases). The CDR3 covers 12 residues. Trimming removed 3 bases at V and 4 bases at J, with 7 bases between. Germline assignment: CDR1 DFQATT and CDR2 SNEGSKA (reference sequence).

The V call is TRBV29-1, the J call TRBJ1-1; D not resolved. CDR3 length: 10 residues. Germline CDR1 reads SQVTM; CDR2 reads ANQGSEA. V was trimmed by 5 bases and J by 0 bases, leaving 1 base between them. The CDR3 region has the DNA TGCAGCGTTTTGAACACTGAAGCTTTCTTT. Protein product: CSVLNTEAFF.

The sample holds a few counts of this clonotype. The chain links TRBV10-3 to TRBJ2-7; 11 positions match TRBD1. Germline V gene data show CDR1 as ENHRY and CDR2 as SYGVKD. V lost 8 bases, J lost 7 bases, and 10 bases stayed unmatched. There are 14 residues in the CDR3. CDR3 residues: CAISGTGGLREQYF. In DNA, the CDR3 is TGTGCCATCTCCGGGACAGGGGGACTACGGGAGCAGTACTTC.

The chain has TRBV5-1 and TRBJ2-1; 7 bases line up with TRBD1. Germline V lookup: CDR1 SGHRS, CDR2 YFSETQ. The trim removed 6 bases at V and 8 bases at J, leaving 5 bases unmatched. The CDR3 is made up of 12 amino acids. CDR3 DNA sequence: TGCGCCAGCACCCCGACAGGGCATGAGCAGTTCTTC. Encoded protein: CASTPTGHEQFF.

This clonotype was counted only a few times. This rearrangement joins TRBV6-5 to TRBJ2-1; no clear D. CDR1 is MNHEY and CDR2 is SVGAGI in the germline V gene. The V end lost 0 bases, the J end lost 7 bases, and 7 bases lay between the germline ends. The CDR3 is 13 residues long. The CDR3 nucleotides read TGTGCCAGCAGTTACTCGCCCCGTAATGAGCAGTTCTTC. Protein sequence: CASSYSPRNEQFF.

This chain uses TRBV20-1 with TRBJ2-5, with a possible D match to TRBD1 (6 bases). This CDR3 contains 11 residues. Germline CDR1 is DFQATT and CDR2 is SNEGSKA (reference sequence). Here the CDR3 reads CVYRVQETQYF. The CDR3 DNA reads TGCGTATACAGGGTACAGGAGACCCAGTACTTC.

This chain joins TRBV6-2 or TRBV6-3 and TRBJ2-4; D perhaps matches TRBD1 (6 bases). Trimming removed 5 bases from V and 3 bases from J, with 14 bases in between. The germline CDR1 and CDR2 sequences are MNHEY and SVGEGT. This CDR3 is built from 15 residues. This chain's CDR3 is CASSIGQSSKNIQYF. CDR3 DNA sequence: TGTGCCAGCAGTATCGGACAGAGTAGCAAAAACATTCAGTACTTC.

The table lists this clonotype with a few counts. The chain couples TRBV12-3 or TRBV12-4 to TRBJ1-6; D may be TRBD1 (6 bases). The germline V and J ends were trimmed by 5 bases and 9 bases, with 14 bases remaining between them. The CDR3 totals 14 residues. CDR3 sequence reads: CASSQQGVGSPLHF. CDR3 bases: TGTGCCAGCAGTCAACAGGGAGTCGGTTCACCCCTCCACTTT.

This clonotype has just a few counts. The chain joins TRBV20-1 to TRBJ2-3, with D maybe TRBD2 (5 bases). The CDR3 has 14 amino acids. V dropped 1 base and J dropped 4 bases, with 12 bases sitting between them. Germline V gene sequence: CDR1 DFQATT, CDR2 SNEGSKA (reference sequence). CDR3 DNA: TGCAGTGCTAGAGCCCCGGAGGTGTCAGATACGCAGTATTTT. Its translation is CSARAPEVSDTQYF.

The V and J genes are TRBV5-1 and TRBJ2-7, with 7 positions matching TRBD1. V lost 0 bases to trimming and J lost 6 bases; unmatched junction nucleotides: 6. The germline V gene encodes CDR1 SGHRS and CDR2 YFSETQ. The CDR3 consists of 14 residues. CDR3 sequence: CASSLERQGREQYF. The CDR3 DNA reads as TGCGCCAGCAGCTTGGAACGACAGGGCCGCGAGCAGTACTTC.

The CDR3 DNA is TGTGCCAGCAGCCGCCCTTTCGCATATCTCATAGCGGGGATCTCCTACAATGAGCAGTTCTTC. Residues: CASSRPFAYLIAGISYNEQFF. This chain uses TRBV6-2 or TRBV6-3 with TRBJ2-1, with 8 nucleotides matching TRBD2. The CDR3 extends over 21 amino acids. Germline V CDR1 and CDR2: MNHEY, SVGEGT. After removal of 6 bases from V and 0 bases from J, the junction contained 22 bases not matched to a gene.

This clonotype was recorded a few times. The rearrangement uses TRBV6-4 and TRBJ2-3; D ambiguous. Between the trimmed V and J ends, which lost 6 bases and 9 bases, there was a span of 22 bases. Germline V gives CDR1 MRHNA, CDR2 SNTAGT. CDR3 length: 15 amino acids. DNA of the CDR3: TGTGCCAGCAGCTTAGAAGCTGGGATGACGGAAACGCAGTATTTT. Translated: CASSLEAGMTETQYF.

The genes are TRBV7-8 and TRBJ2-3, with D tentatively TRBD2 (6 bases). Trimming removed 0 bases from V and 2 bases from J, with 18 bases in between. Germline lookup yields CDR1 SGHVS and CDR2 FQNEAQ. CDR3 size: 18 residues. CDR3 bases: TGTGCCAGCAGCTTAGCGGGGCCGGGACTTCGGAACACAGATACGCAGTATTTT. Translation gives CASSLAGPGLRNTDTQYF.

This clonotype was seen a few times. The chain links TRBV6-5 to TRBJ1-1; unclear D gene. The CDR3 spans 16 residues. Germline V gene sequence: CDR1 MNHEY, CDR2 SVGAGI. Trimming pared 2 bases from V and 1 base from J, leaving 14 bases between. Written as DNA, the CDR3 is TGTGCCAGCAGTTACGGTAGAGGTGGATGGAACACTGAAGCTTTCTTT. This sequence encodes CASSYGRGGWNTEAFF.

The chain couples TRBV2 to TRBJ2-1; TRBD2 agrees at 7 bases. The CDR3 covers 14 residues. V gave up 7 bases and J gave up 3 bases; unmatched junction bases: 6. In germline, CDR1 is SNHLY, CDR2 FYNNEI. CDR3 amino acids: CASTSGIHYNEQFF. The CDR3 DNA sequence: TGTGCCAGCACTAGCGGTATACACTACAATGAGCAGTTCTTC.

V usage is TRBV5-1 and J usage is TRBJ2-1, with unresolved D. Trimming took off 1 base at V and 9 bases at J, with 11 bases between the two ends. Germline values: CDR1 SGHRS, CDR2 YFSETQ. The CDR3 sequence is 13 residues long. The DNA of the CDR3 is TGCGCCAGCAGCTTGAGGGTCCCCGGTGAGCAGTTCTTC. Protein product: CASSLRVPGEQFF.